This is a list of T cell receptor beta chains from one sample in a study of cytomegalovirus exposure and HLA in healthy donors. This table comes from immunoSEQ multiplex PCR, and its TCRdb copy is limited to in-frame clones, with some not included. In the table there are more than 85,000 clones, around 96% of which are singletons. Sequencing used PBMCs. Receptor source: a woman between 18 and 29 years old in good health and CMV-seronegative. Each CDR3 is given with its conserved first and last residue. Fields, in order: CDR3 length, J gene, D gene, V gene, clone size, CDR3 DNA, CDR3 protein. The D gene is left open where the match is weak. Rows give clone size only sometimes, using once, few, many, or a class for an expanded clone.

>13|TRBJ2-5|TRBD2|TRBV2|.
TGTGCCAGCCCTTTAGCGGGGCCTGAGACCCAGTACTTC
CASPLAGPETQYF
>14|TRBJ2-3|.|TRBV6-5|.
TGTGCCAGCGGCTTTGGGGCCGAAGCAGATACGCAGTATTTT
CASGFGAEADTQYF
>15|TRBJ2-2|.|TRBV7-9|.
TGTGCCAGCAGCTATGGGGCCGCGAACACCGGGGAGCTGTTTTTT
CASSYGAANTGELFF
>17|TRBJ2-7|.|TRBV28|.
TGTGCCAGCAGTTCTCCGGCTGGGCAGGGATTTGCCTACGAGCAGTACTTC
CASSSPAGQGFAYEQYF
>15|TRBJ2-5|TRBD1|TRBV29-1|.
TGCAGCGTTGGGGGTCGAGGGACAGGACAAGAGACCCAGTACTTC
CSVGGRGTGQETQYF
>18|TRBJ2-3|TRBD2|TRBV9|once
TGTGCCAGCAGCGAGGAGCGGGAGAGGTCATTAGACACAGATACGCAGTATTTT
CASSEERERSLDTDTQYF
>14|TRBJ2-3|TRBD2|TRBV5-1|.
TGCGCCAGCAGCTTGGCCTACGGGGGGGATACGCAGTATTTT
CASSLAYGGDTQYF
>14|TRBJ2-4|TRBD1|TRBV5-5|.
TGTGCCAGCAGGGGACAGGGGGCGGGGAACATTCAGTACTTC
CASRGQGAGNIQYF
>16|TRBJ2-7|TRBD2|TRBV28|.
TGTGCCAGCAGTTCCTGGACTAGGTCCGGGGAGGGGGAGCAGTACTTC
CASSSWTRSGEGEQYF
>14|TRBJ1-4|.|TRBV30|.
TGTGCCTGGACCTACAGGGAAAAGGATGAAAAACTGTTTTTT
CAWTYREKDEKLFF
>13|TRBJ1-5|.|TRBV30|.
TGTGCCTGGAGTTTTGGAGGCAATCAGCCCCAGCATTTT
CAWSFGGNQPQHF
>13|TRBJ2-5|.|TRBV29-1|.
TGCAGCGTCTCTTCAGGGGTTGGGGAGACCCAGTACTTC
CSVSSGVGETQYF
>15|TRBJ1-1|TRBD1|TRBV18|.
TGTGCCAGCTCACCTTACAGGGGCGGGTACGCTGAAGCTTTCTTT
CASSPYRGGYAEAFF
>11|TRBJ1-1|.|TRBV30|.
TGTGCCTGGTTAACGGGGGCTGAAGCTTTCTTT
CAWLTGAEAFF
>12|TRBJ2-7|.|TRBV30|.
TGTGCCTGGAGCTCGTCGGGTTACGAGCAGTACTTC
CAWSSSGYEQYF
>15|TRBJ1-2|.|TRBV4-2|few
TGTGCCAGCAGCCAAGAATCACAGTCCGGGGGTGGCTACACCTTC
CASSQESQSGGGYTF
>13|TRBJ2-3|TRBD2|TRBV29-1|.
TGCAGCGTTGCTGGGAGGGTAGTGGATACGCAGTATTTT
CSVAGRVVDTQYF
>14|TRBJ1-1|.|TRBV5-1|.
TGCGCCAGCAGCTTGAATCAGGGGAACACTGAAGCTTTCTTT
CASSLNQGNTEAFF
>15|TRBJ2-7|TRBD2|TRBV19|.
TGTGCCAGTAGAATGGGGGGGAACCCGACCTACGAGCAGTACTTC
CASRMGGNPTYEQYF
>11|TRBJ1-1|TRBD1|TRBV5-1|.
TGCGCCAGTAGACAGGGGACTGAAGCTTTCTTT
CASRQGTEAFF